What follows are 3 T cell receptor beta chains derived from one specimen sequenced in a study of blood T cell repertoires in COVID-19. The repertoire was sequenced with immunoSEQ multiplex PCR; TCRdb's copy has only in-frame clones and lacks some. The sample contains about 250,000 clones, about four fifths of which appear only once. The sequencing sample was made of peripheral blood. Receptors originate from a man aged 45-60 years with active or convalescent COVID-19.

This sequence joins TRBV6-1 and TRBJ1-5, with TRBD1 identical over 7 bases. CDR3 length: 15 amino acids. The junction had 3 bases not matched to a gene; V was cut back by 0 bases and J by 4 bases. Germline V gene sequence: CDR1 MNHNS, CDR2 SASEGT. CDR3 DNA sequence: TGTGCCAGCAGTGAAGCGAGCAGGGGGAATCAGCCCCAGCATTTT. It yields the protein CASSEASRGNQPQHF.

J is TRBJ2-2 and V is TRBV6-2 or TRBV6-3; 7 bases are a match to TRBD1. Germline CDR1 reads MNHEY; CDR2 reads SVGEGT. V was clipped by 2 bases and J by 4 bases; unmatched bases: 4. The CDR3 totals 15 residues. CDR3 amino acids: CASSYQGVITGELFF. DNA of the CDR3: TGTGCCAGCAGTTACCAGGGGGTGATCACCGGGGAGCTGTTTTTT.

The chain employs TRBV5-4 and TRBJ1-1; the D gene is possibly TRBD1 (6 bases). This CDR3 has 14 amino acids. V lost 3 bases and J lost 8, with 17 bases in between. Germline loops: CDR1 SGHNT, CDR2 YYREEE (reference sequence). The CDR3 is CASSSIEQGSEAFF. CDR3 DNA sequence: TGTGCCAGCAGCTCGATAGAACAGGGTTCGGAAGCTTTCTTT.